The rows below give T cell receptor beta chains drawn from one sample of a study of OX40 agonist ivuxolimab in advanced cancers. Libraries were prepared by immunoSEQ multiplex PCR; TCRdb keeps only in-frame clonotypes and omits some of them. Of about 30,000 clones detected, approximately 79% appear once; the ten largest clones hold approximately 30%. Sequencing used CD4+ or CD8+ T cells sorted from blood, obtained in a trial of the OX40 agonist ivuxolimab. The receptors were sampled from an adult with an advanced solid tumor such as melanoma, head and neck, liver or kidney cancer. The conserved cysteine and the conserved F or W are not part of the CDR3 here. The D gene is left open where the match is weak.

TRBJ1-5 | TRBV5-1 | NA | ASSLNPRAGNQPQH
TRBJ2-7 | TRBV29-1 | TRBD1 | SVEVGQGAREQY
TRBJ2-7 | TRBV27 | TRBD2 | ASSPTTSGTTYEQY
TRBJ1-3 | TRBV7-9 | NA | ASSSWGFGNTIY
TRBJ1-1 | TRBV2 | TRBD1 | ASSADRDPTTEAF
TRBJ2-2 | TRBV5-1 | NA | ASSLSGELF
TRBJ1-2 | TRBV30 | NA | AWIRSGLDFYGYT
TRBJ2-1 | TRBV6-1 | TRBD1 | ASSAGQGYNEQF
TRBJ2-5 | TRBV28 | NA | GSGSDRKTQY
TRBJ2-7 | TRBV28 | TRBD1 | ASSLWFVEGTGGPYEQY
TRBJ2-4 | TRBV13 | NA | ASSLGRGSLD
TRBJ2-7 | TRBV5-1 | NA | ASTSSYEQY
TRBJ2-7 | TRBV7-9 | NA | ASSWTEHSYEQY
TRBJ2-1 | TRBV7-8 | TRBD2 | ASSLPSGGAYNEQF
TRBJ2-7 | TRBV30 | TRBD1 | AWSTGGRSYEQY
TRBJ2-1 | TRBV4-1 | TRBD2 | ASSLSLAGLNEQF
TRBJ2-4 | TRBV4-1 | NA | ASSQDNPGNIQY
TRBJ1-1 | TRBV7-9 | NA | ASSLDPGITEAF
TRBJ2-1 | TRBV5-6 | TRBD2 | ASSLPSGHNEQF
TRBJ2-2 | TRBV5-1 | TRBD1 | ASSQTGTGLTGELF
TRBJ1-2 | TRBV6-5 | NA | ASSYSPEGTHYGYT
TRBJ1-1 | TRBV30 | TRBD1 | AWIQTGYTEAF
TRBJ1-2 | TRBV4-1 | TRBD1 | ASSQPGQGIKWDGYT
TRBJ1-1 | TRBV6-1 | NA | ASSEMPGYTEAF